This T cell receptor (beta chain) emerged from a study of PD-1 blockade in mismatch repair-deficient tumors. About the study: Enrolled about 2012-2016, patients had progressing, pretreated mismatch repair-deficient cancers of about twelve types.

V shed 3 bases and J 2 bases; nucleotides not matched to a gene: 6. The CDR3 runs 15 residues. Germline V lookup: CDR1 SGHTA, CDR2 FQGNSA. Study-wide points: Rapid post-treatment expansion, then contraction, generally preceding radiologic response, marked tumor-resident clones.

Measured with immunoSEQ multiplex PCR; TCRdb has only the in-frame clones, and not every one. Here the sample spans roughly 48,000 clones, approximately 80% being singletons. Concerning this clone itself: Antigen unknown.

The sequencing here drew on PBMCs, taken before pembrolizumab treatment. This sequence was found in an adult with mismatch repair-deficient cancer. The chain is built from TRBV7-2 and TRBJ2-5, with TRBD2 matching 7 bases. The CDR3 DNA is TGTGCCAGCAGCTTTCGCGCTAGCGGACAAGAGACCCAGTACTTC. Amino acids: CASSFRASGQETQYF.